This T cell receptor (beta chain) came from a study of T cells in Graves' hyperthyroidism and ophthalmopathy. This clonotype was counted a few times. Its antigen is currently unknown. TCR beta CDR3 regions were amplified from RNA transcripts. The TCR CDR3 first-round RT-PCR relied on the HTBI primer set. TCRdb recomputed calls from the multiplex PCR reads with MiXCR, one row per CDR3 protein. Found here are about 840,000 distinct CDR3 sequences, over 35% of them singletons; the top ten hold over 8%. Overall study results and limits: Most clonotypes that expanded in the thyroid above 0.001 also showed up in blood.

A patient was excluded if there was uncontrolled infection, other autoimmune disease, pregnancy or lactation. The PBMCs were sourced from fresh peripheral blood (about 10 ml). Germline loops: CDR1 SEHNR, CDR2 FQNEAQ (reference sequence). The V end was cut by 7 bases, the J end by 0 bases, with 18 bases between. CDR3 length equals 16 residues. Sequenced sample: blood. This chain uses TRBV7-9 with TRBJ1-1; D is possibly TRBD1 (5 bases). This TCR was recovered from a man aged 18 to 29 with Graves' hyperthyroidism. CDR3 DNA sequence: TGTGCCAGCACCATTTGGGACCGTACTATGAACACTGAAGCTTTCTTT. Encoded protein: CASTIWDRTMNTEAFF.